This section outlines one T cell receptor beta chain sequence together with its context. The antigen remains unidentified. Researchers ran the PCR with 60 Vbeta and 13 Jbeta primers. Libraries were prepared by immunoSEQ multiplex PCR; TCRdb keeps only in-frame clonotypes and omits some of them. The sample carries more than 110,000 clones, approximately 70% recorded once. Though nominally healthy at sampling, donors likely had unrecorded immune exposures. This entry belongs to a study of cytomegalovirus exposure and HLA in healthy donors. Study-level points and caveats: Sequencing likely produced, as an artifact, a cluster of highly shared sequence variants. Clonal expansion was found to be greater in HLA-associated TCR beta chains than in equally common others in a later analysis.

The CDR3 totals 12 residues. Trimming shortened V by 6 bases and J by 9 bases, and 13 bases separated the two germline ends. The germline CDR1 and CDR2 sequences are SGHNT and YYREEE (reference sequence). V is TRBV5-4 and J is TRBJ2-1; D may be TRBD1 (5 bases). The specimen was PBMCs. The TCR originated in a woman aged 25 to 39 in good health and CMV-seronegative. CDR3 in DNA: TGTGCCAGCACCAGCCAGGGTTTTGAGCAGTTCTTC. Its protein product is CASTSQGFEQFF.